Presented here are 32 T cell receptor beta chains from one specimen sequenced in a study of sequential checkpoint blockade in melanoma. As for treatment: randomized to nivolumab then ipilimumab (arm A) or the reverse (arm B). TCRdb's table, derived via immunoSEQ multiplex PCR, lists solely in-frame clones and lacks some. Counted here are 20,000 to 25,000 clones, around 80% occurring once; the ten biggest clones make up roughly 10%. Material: CD8+ T cells sorted from blood (inferred from file names), obtained from a patient given nivolumab and ipilimumab in sequence. The receptors were sampled from a human donor with melanoma.

The CDR3 sequence: CASSINNRSPNEQFF. The CDR3 DNA reads as TGTGCCAGCAGCATAAATAATAGGAGTCCCAATGAGCAGTTCTTC. V gene TRBV7-2 combines with J gene TRBJ2-1; D not resolved. The length of the CDR3 is 15 residues. Germline-derived CDR1 and CDR2 are SGHTA and FQGNSA. V lost 5 bases to trimming and J lost 6 bases, with 17 bases between them.

This sequence joins TRBV7-2 and TRBJ2-7; TRBD1 aligns across 8 bases. Germline loops: CDR1 SGHTA, CDR2 FQGNSA. V dropped 2 bases and J dropped 10; count of bases not matched to a gene: 10. This CDR3 is built from 14 residues. CDR3 in DNA: TGTGCCAGCAGCTTAAGCTCGGCAGGGGGCGATCAGTACTTC. Residues: CASSLSSAGGDQYF.

In DNA form, the CDR3 reads TGTGCCAGCAGCTTACTAGAGACCCAGTACTTC. Protein: CASSLLETQYF. The chain couples TRBV7-9 to TRBJ2-5; D gene uncertain. This CDR3 contains 11 residues. The germline CDR1 and CDR2 sequences are SEHNR and FQNEAQ (reference sequence). V lost 2 bases and J 4 bases, leaving 2 bases between the germline ends.

The V call is TRBV27, the J call TRBJ2-5; TRBD2 agrees at 7 bases. This CDR3 has 15 residues. Germline CDR1 reads MNHEY; CDR2 reads SMNVEV (reference sequence). V trimming: 3 bases; J trimming: 5 bases; junction bases outside the gene matches: 9. CDR3 region: CASSFEGGVRETQYF. CDR3 sequence (DNA): TGTGCCAGCAGTTTCGAGGGAGGGGTGCGTGAGACCCAGTACTTC.

This clone was seen only once. The chain joins TRBV5-4 to TRBJ1-1; D not certain. The CDR3 totals 14 residues. V dropped 0 bases and J dropped 3 bases, with 9 bases sitting between them. Germline V gene sequence: CDR1 SGHNT, CDR2 YYREEE (reference sequence). The chain's CDR3 is CASSLAPQDTEAFF. Here the CDR3 DNA reads TGTGCCAGCAGCTTGGCCCCCCAGGACACTGAAGCTTTCTTT.

The chain has TRBV10-3 and TRBJ1-1; 10 nucleotides match TRBD1. This CDR3 spans 14 amino acids. Per germline, CDR1 ENHRY and CDR2 SYGVKD. V gave up 2 bases and J gave up 4 bases; unmatched junction bases: 1. CDR3 nucleotides: TGTGCCATCAGTGAGAGGGACAGGGGCACTGAAGCTTTCTTT. Translated: CAISERDRGTEAFF.

V and J are TRBV28 and TRBJ2-3, with TRBD2 identical over 12 bases. With 3 bases clipped from V and 3 bases from J, the junction kept 1 base outside the gene matches. CDR3 length: 15 residues. Germline values: CDR1 MDHEN, CDR2 SYDVKM. This CDR3 is CASSFLAGGTDTQYF. The CDR3 DNA sequence: TGTGCCAGCAGTTTTCTAGCGGGAGGGACAGATACGCAGTATTTT.

V and J are TRBV2 and TRBJ2-3, with TRBD1 as a possible D gene (6 bases). V gave up 2 bases and J gave up 2 bases, with 11 bases separating them. The germline CDR1 and CDR2 sequences are SNHLY and FYNNEI. CDR3 length: 15 amino acids. CDR3 sequence (DNA): TGTGCCAGCAGTGAATTTGGACAGACCACAGATACGCAGTATTTT. It translates to CASSEFGQTTDTQYF.

J is TRBJ1-2 and V is TRBV18, with 7 bases matching TRBD1. The CDR3 spans 16 residues. Germline V gives CDR1 KGHSH, CDR2 LQKENI. Trimming removed 3 bases from V and 4 bases from J; junction bases left unmatched: 11. CDR3 protein: CASSPSGGEGIYGYTF. In DNA form, the CDR3 reads TGTGCCAGCTCACCCTCAGGGGGAGAAGGGATCTATGGCTACACCTTC.

The chain combines TRBV6-6 with TRBJ2-7; 9 positions agree with TRBD2. Germline V gene sequence: CDR1 MNHNY, CDR2 SVGAGI (reference sequence). With V trimmed by 2 bases and J by 2 bases, 4 bases remained unmatched. This CDR3 contains 15 residues. The CDR3 nucleotides are TGTGCCAGCAGTTACCCCGCTAGCGGGGCCTACGAGCAGTACTTC. This gives the protein CASSYPASGAYEQYF.

The chain carries TRBV20-1 and TRBJ1-2; D call uncertain. V shed 1 base and J shed 7 bases, with 7 bases lying between them. CDR3 length equals 11 residues. CDR1 and CDR2 (germline): DFQATT, SNEGSKA (reference sequence). This CDR3 reads CSARGIGGYTF. In DNA, the CDR3 is TGCAGTGCTAGAGGCATCGGTGGCTACACCTTC.

The chain has TRBV5-6 and TRBJ2-6; tentative D call: TRBD1 (6 bases). The CDR3 totals 15 residues. Trimming stripped 4 bases from V and 3 bases from J, with 11 bases between. The germline CDR1 and CDR2 sequences are SGHDT and YYEEEE. The CDR3 here is CASSTRQVGANVLTF. The CDR3 bases are TGTGCCAGCAGCACCCGACAGGTTGGGGCCAACGTCCTGACTTTC.

V gene TRBV28 combines with J gene TRBJ1-2; D perhaps matches TRBD1 (5 bases). The V end lost 9 bases, the J end lost 5 bases, and 19 bases lay between the germline ends. The CDR3 is 14 residues long. Germline lookup yields CDR1 MDHEN and CDR2 SYDVKM. In nucleotides, the CDR3 is TGTGCCAGTCAGGGCGCTGAGGGAGGGTATGGCTACACCTTC. The encoded protein is CASQGAEGGYGYTF.

This chain joins TRBV7-9 and TRBJ1-4, with a weak D call TRBD1 (6 bases). V lost 5 bases and J lost 4, with 8 bases in between. The CDR3 runs to 13 residues. Germline V gene data show CDR1 as SEHNR and CDR2 as FQNEAQ (reference sequence). CDR3 residues: CASSPDSNEKLFF. CDR3 DNA: TGTGCCAGCAGCCCGGACAGTAATGAAAAACTGTTTTTT.

Regarding this clone: This sample includes further DNA sequences coding for the same CDR3. This sequence joins TRBV7-2 and TRBJ1-4; TRBD1 matches 7 bases. The CDR3 covers 15 residues. From germline, CDR1 is SGHTA and CDR2 FQGNSA. Trimming cost V 5 bases and J 5 bases; bases outside gene matches: 8. DNA of the CDR3: TGTGCCAGCAGCGTAAGACAGGGACTCAATGAAAAACTGTTTTTT. It translates to CASSVRQGLNEKLFF. Full variable domain (rest looked up from reference TRBV7-2 and TRBJ1-4): GAGVSQSPSNKVTEKGKDVELRCDPISGHTALYWYRQSLGQGLEFLIYFQGNSAPDKSGLPSDRFSAERTGGSVSTLTIQRTQQEDSAVYLCASSVRQGLNEKLFFGSGTQLSVL.

J is TRBJ1-1 and V is TRBV7-2, with 9 bases fitting TRBD1. Losses at the gene ends were 4 bases for V and 5 bases for J; bases not matched to a gene: 5. The CDR3 extends over 14 amino acids. The V gene's germline CDR1 is SGHTA and CDR2 FQGNSA. In DNA, the CDR3 is TGTGCCAGCAGCTCAGACAGGGGGTTTACTGAAGCTTTCTTT. Protein product: CASSSDRGFTEAFF.

This clone was detected a few times. The genes are TRBV7-2 and TRBJ2-5, with TRBD2 matching over 7 bases. The germline V gene has CDR1 SGHTA and CDR2 FQGNSA. CDR3 length: 16 amino acids. J lost 5 bases, V lost 0 bases, and 9 bases had no gene match. The CDR3 is CASSLAGGPSRETQYF. The CDR3 bases are TGTGCCAGCAGCTTAGCGGGAGGGCCAAGTCGTGAGACCCAGTACTTC.

This sequence joins TRBV5-4 and TRBJ2-3; weak D call: TRBD2 (6 bases). Germline loops: CDR1 SGHNT, CDR2 YYREEE (reference sequence). V lost 5 bases, J lost 2 bases, and 21 bases lay in between. CDR3 length equals 17 residues. The CDR3 region has the DNA TGTGCCAGCAGTTTTCTCCTCTCTAGCGAATACACAGATACGCAGTATTTT. Its protein is CASSFLLSSEYTDTQYF.

This clone was detected once. The chain recombines TRBV6-4 with TRBJ2-1; 11 nucleotides agree with TRBD1. CDR3 size: 15 residues. In germline, CDR1 is MRHNA, CDR2 SNTAGT. The trim removed 2 bases at V and 8 bases at J, leaving 5 bases unmatched. The CDR3 spells CASSDRTGGIYEQFF. The CDR3 DNA sequence: TGTGCCAGCAGTGACAGGACAGGGGGCATCTATGAGCAGTTCTTC.

V is TRBV6-1 and J is TRBJ1-2; D ambiguous. This CDR3 spans 14 amino acids. V was pared by 2 bases and J by 2 bases, with 9 bases between. Germline V gene sequence: CDR1 MNHNS, CDR2 SASEGT. The CDR3 DNA reads TGTGCCAGCAGTGAACCATTTGTGAACTATGGCTACACCTTC. Its protein product is CASSEPFVNYGYTF.

The V gene is TRBV9, the J gene TRBJ1-1; unclear D gene. Per germline, CDR1 SGDLS and CDR2 YYNGEE. The CDR3 contains 16 residues. V lost 0 bases and J lost 5, with 17 bases in between. The CDR3 reads CASSVDPVQSWTEAFF. DNA of the CDR3: TGTGCCAGCAGCGTAGACCCCGTACAGTCGTGGACTGAAGCTTTCTTT. Variable domain in full (rest from reference TRBV9 and TRBJ1-1): DSGVTQTPKHLITATGQRVTLRCSPRSGDLSVYWYQQSLDQGLQFLIQYYNGEERAKGNILERFSAQQFPDLHSELNLSSLELGDSALYFCASSVDPVQSWTEAFFGQGTRLTVV.

V and J are TRBV28 and TRBJ2-7, with D perhaps matching TRBD1 (6 bases). With 6 bases removed from V and 2 bases from J, the gap between germline ends came to 17 bases. Germline V CDR1 and CDR2: MDHEN, SYDVKM. This CDR3 has 15 residues. The CDR3 spells CASSYSRGSTYEQYF. CDR3 DNA: TGTGCCAGCAGCTATTCTAGGGGGAGTACCTACGAGCAGTACTTC.

The table lists this clone with a few counts. The gene calls are TRBV28 and TRBJ1-1; D may be TRBD1 (6 bases). V was pared by 5 bases and J by 4 bases, with 11 bases between. CDR3 length: 13 residues. Looked up from germline, CDR1 is MDHEN and CDR2 is SYDVKM. In nucleotides, the CDR3 is TGTGCCAGCAGTGAACAGGGATTCACTGAAGCTTTCTTT. Protein sequence: CASSEQGFTEAFF.

This clone was picked up a small number of times. The rearrangement links TRBV12-5 to TRBJ1-2, with a tentative D call TRBD1 (5 bases). This CDR3 is built from 14 residues. Trimming cost V 5 bases and J 4 bases, with 14 bases left between them. Germline CDR1 is LGHNT and CDR2 is FRNRAP. DNA of the CDR3: TGTGCTAGTGGTCGGGACTCCTGGTCCTATGGCTACACCTTC. Amino acid sequence: CASGRDSWSYGYTF.

The CDR3 DNA follows: TGTGCCAGCAGCTTGGGCGGGAGGTCGAAAGAGACCCAGTACTTC. Encoded protein: CASSLGGRSKETQYF. The chain joins TRBV5-8 to TRBJ2-5; TRBD2 matches at 8 bases. CDR3 size: 15 residues. Looked up from germline, CDR1 is SGHTS and CDR2 is YDEGEE. Unmatched junction bases numbered 4, after V lost 0 bases and J lost 3 bases.

The genes are TRBV12-5 and TRBJ1-6; 7 nucleotides align to TRBD1. Germline-derived CDR1 and CDR2 are LGHNT and FRNRAP. J gave up 0 bases and V 1 base, and 9 bases lay outside the gene matches. The CDR3 has 19 amino acids. CDR3 loop: CASGLGDSRRSSYNSPLHF. Here the CDR3 DNA reads TGTGCTAGTGGTTTGGGGGACAGCCGAAGGAGCTCCTATAATTCACCCCTCCACTTT.

This clone has more than one count but fewer than ten. This chain uses TRBV9 with TRBJ2-2; 7 bases match TRBD2. The CDR3 spans 16 residues. V was clipped by 2 bases and J by 1 base; unmatched bases: 5. The germline CDR1 and CDR2 sequences are SGDLS and YYNGEE. This chain's CDR3 is CASSVLSSGNTGELFF. For the CDR3, the DNA is TGTGCCAGCAGCGTTTTGTCTAGCGGGAACACCGGGGAGCTGTTTTTT.

This clone was counted once. V and J are TRBV9 and TRBJ2-7, with D possibly TRBD2 on 5 matching bases. V was clipped by 0 bases and J by 2 bases, with 12 bases between them. The germline CDR1 and CDR2 sequences are SGDLS and YYNGEE. The CDR3 totals 15 residues. CDR3 in DNA: TGTGCCAGCAGCGTAGGAGGGTCGAGCCCCTACGAGCAGTACTTC. It is translated as CASSVGGSSPYEQYF. Complete variable domain (other parts from reference TRBV9 and TRBJ2-7): DSGVTQTPKHLITATGQRVTLRCSPRSGDLSVYWYQQSLDQGLQFLIQYYNGEERAKGNILERFSAQQFPDLHSELNLSSLELGDSALYFCASSVGGSSPYEQYFGPGTRLTVT.

The chain is built from TRBV18 and TRBJ2-3; 7 nucleotides match TRBD2. V lost 3 bases to trimming and J lost 5 bases; unmatched junction nucleotides: 5. The germline V gene encodes CDR1 KGHSH and CDR2 LQKENI. CDR3 length equals 14 residues. CDR3 in amino acids: CASSPTGGEDTQYF. The CDR3 DNA follows: TGTGCCAGCTCACCGACGGGGGGAGAAGATACGCAGTATTTT. Full variable domain (rest looked up from reference TRBV18 and TRBJ2-3): NAGVMQNPRHLVRRRGQEARLRCSPMKGHSHVYWYRQLPEEGLKFMVYLQKENIIDESGMPKERFSAEFPKEGPSILRIQQVVRGDSAAYFCASSPTGGEDTQYFGPGTRLTVL.

This clone was seen more than once but under ten times. The genes are TRBV2 and TRBJ2-1; no clear D. Trimming pared 6 bases from V and 8 bases from J, leaving 8 bases between. CDR1 and CDR2 (germline): SNHLY, FYNNEI. The CDR3 covers 11 residues. CDR3 in amino acids: CASSPFDEQFF. In nucleotides, the CDR3 is TGTGCCAGCAGCCCCTTCGATGAGCAGTTCTTC. Complete variable domain (other parts from reference TRBV2 and TRBJ2-1): EPEVTQTPSHQVTQMGQEVILRCVPISNHLYFYWYRQILGQKVEFLVSFYNNEISEKSEIFDDQFSVERPDGSNFTLKIRSTKLEDSAMYFCASSPFDEQFFGPGTRLTVL.

The CDR3 reads CASSLAGGVYEQYF. The CDR3 region has the DNA TGTGCCAGCAGCTTAGCGGGAGGGGTCTACGAGCAGTACTTC. The chain recombines TRBV11-3 with TRBJ2-7; TRBD2 aligns across 8 bases. From germline, CDR1 is SGHNT and CDR2 YENEEA. V lost 1 base, J lost 3 bases, and 2 bases stayed unmatched. This CDR3 has 14 amino acids.

The V and J genes are TRBV19 and TRBJ2-3, with TRBD2 as a possible D gene (7 bases). The CDR3 runs 16 residues. Trimming pared 4 bases from V and 6 bases from J, leaving 20 bases between. CDR1 is LNHDA and CDR2 is SQIVND in the germline V gene (reference sequence). The CDR3 nucleotides read TGTGCCAGTAGTAACCGAGGGGGGGACTCTCCCGATACGCAGTATTTT. It specifies CASSNRGGDSPDTQYF.